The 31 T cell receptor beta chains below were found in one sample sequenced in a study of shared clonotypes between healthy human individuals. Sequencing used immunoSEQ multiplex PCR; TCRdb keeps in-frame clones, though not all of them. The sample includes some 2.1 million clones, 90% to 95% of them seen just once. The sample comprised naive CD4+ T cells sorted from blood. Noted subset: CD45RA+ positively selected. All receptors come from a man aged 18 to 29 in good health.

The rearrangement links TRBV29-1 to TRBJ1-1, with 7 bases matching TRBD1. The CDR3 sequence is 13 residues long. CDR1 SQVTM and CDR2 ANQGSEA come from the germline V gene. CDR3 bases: TGCGAAGGGCGGGGACAGCTGAACACTGAAGCTTTCTTT. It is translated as CEGRGQLNTEAFF. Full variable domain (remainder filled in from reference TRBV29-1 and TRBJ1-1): SAVISQKPSRDICQRGTSLTIQCQVDSQVTMMFWYRQQPGQSLTLIATANQGSEATYESGFVIDKFPISRPNLTFSTLTVSNMSPEDSSIYLCEGRGQLNTEAFFGQGTRLTVV.

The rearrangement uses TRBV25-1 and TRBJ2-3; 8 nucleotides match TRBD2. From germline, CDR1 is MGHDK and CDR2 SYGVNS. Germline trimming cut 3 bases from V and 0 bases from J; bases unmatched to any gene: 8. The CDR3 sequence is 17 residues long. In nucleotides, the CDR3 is TGTGCCAGCAGTGATCCGCAGCGGGGGTATAGCACAGATACGCAGTATTTT. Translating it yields CASSDPQRGYSTDTQYF.

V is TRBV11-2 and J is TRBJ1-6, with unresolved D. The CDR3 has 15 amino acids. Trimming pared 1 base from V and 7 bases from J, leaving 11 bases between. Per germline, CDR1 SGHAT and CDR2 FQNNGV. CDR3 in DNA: TGTGCCAGCAGCTTAGCCGGGGTATTGAATTCACCCCTCCACTTT. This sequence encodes CASSLAGVLNSPLHF.

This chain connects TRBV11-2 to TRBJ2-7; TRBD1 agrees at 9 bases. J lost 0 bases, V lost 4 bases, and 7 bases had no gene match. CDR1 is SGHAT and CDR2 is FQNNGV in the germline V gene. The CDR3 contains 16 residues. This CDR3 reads CASSSNTGGRSYEQYF. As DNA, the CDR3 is TGTGCCAGCAGCTCTAATACAGGGGGCCGCTCCTACGAGCAGTACTTC.

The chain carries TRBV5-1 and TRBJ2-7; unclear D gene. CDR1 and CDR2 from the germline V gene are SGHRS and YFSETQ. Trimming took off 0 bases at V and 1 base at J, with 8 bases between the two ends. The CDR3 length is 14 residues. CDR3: CASSLDRLSYEQYF. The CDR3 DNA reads TGCGCCAGCAGCTTGGACCGGTTATCCTACGAGCAGTACTTC.

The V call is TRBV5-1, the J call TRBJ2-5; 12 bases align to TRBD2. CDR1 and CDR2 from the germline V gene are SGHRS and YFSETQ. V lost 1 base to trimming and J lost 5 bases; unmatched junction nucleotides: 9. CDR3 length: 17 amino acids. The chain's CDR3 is CASSLLSLAGGRETQYF. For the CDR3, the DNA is TGCGCCAGCAGCTTGCTGTCTCTAGCGGGAGGGCGGGAGACCCAGTACTTC.

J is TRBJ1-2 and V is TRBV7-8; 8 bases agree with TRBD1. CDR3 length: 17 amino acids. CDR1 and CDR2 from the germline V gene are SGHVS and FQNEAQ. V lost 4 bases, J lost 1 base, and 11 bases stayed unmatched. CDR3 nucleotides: TGTGCCAGCAGCTCGGACAGGGTGTATCCTGTTAACTATGGCTACACCTTC. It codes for CASSSDRVYPVNYGYTF. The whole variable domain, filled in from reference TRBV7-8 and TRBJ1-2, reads GAGVSQSPRYKVAKRGQDVALRCDPISGHVSLFWYQQALGQGPEFLTYFQNEAQLDKSGLPSDRFFAERPEGSVSTLKIQRTQQEDSAVYLCASSSDRVYPVNYGYTFGSGTRLTVV.

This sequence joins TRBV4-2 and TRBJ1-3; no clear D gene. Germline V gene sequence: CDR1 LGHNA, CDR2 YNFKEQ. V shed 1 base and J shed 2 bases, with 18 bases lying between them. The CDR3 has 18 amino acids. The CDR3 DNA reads TGTGCCAGCAGCCAAGTTGCATATGCAGCTTTGGCTGGAAACACCATATATTTT. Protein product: CASSQVAYAALAGNTIYF.

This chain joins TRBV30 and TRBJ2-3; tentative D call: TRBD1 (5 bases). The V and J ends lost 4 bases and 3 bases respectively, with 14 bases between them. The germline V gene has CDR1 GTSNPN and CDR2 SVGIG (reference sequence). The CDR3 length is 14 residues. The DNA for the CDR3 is TGTGCCTGGACAGGGTATGGTGGGACAGATACGCAGTATTTT. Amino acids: CAWTGYGGTDTQYF. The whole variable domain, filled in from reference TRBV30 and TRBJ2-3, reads SQTIHQWPATLVQPVGSPLSLECTVEGTSNPNLYWYRQAAGRGLQLLFYSVGIGQISSEVPQNLSASRPQDRQFILSSKKLLLSDSGFYLCAWTGYGGTDTQYFGPGTRLTVL.

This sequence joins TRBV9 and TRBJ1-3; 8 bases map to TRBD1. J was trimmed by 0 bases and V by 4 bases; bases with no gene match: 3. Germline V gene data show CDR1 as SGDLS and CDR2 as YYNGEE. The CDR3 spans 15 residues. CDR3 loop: CASSSQGASGNTIYF. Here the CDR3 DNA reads TGTGCCAGCAGCAGCCAGGGGGCCTCTGGAAACACCATATATTTT.

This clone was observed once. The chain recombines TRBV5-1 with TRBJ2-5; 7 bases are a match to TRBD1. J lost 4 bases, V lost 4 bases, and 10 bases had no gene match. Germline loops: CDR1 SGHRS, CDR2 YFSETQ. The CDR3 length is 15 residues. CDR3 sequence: CASSKHDRVGETQYF. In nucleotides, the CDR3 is TGCGCCAGCAGCAAACACGACAGGGTGGGAGAGACCCAGTACTTC.

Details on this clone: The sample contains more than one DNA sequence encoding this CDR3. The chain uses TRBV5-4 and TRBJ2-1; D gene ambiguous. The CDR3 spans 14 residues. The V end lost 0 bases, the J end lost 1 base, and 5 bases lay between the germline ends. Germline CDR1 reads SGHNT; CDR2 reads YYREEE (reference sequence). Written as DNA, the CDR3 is TGTGCCAGCAGCTTGGTTGGTTCCTACAATGAGCAGTTCTTC. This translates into CASSLVGSYNEQFF.

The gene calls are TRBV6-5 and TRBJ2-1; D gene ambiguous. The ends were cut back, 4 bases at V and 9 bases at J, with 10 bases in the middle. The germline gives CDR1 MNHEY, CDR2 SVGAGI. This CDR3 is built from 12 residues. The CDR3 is CASSSAASEQFF. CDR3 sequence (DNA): TGTGCCAGCAGTTCCGCTGCCAGTGAGCAGTTCTTC.

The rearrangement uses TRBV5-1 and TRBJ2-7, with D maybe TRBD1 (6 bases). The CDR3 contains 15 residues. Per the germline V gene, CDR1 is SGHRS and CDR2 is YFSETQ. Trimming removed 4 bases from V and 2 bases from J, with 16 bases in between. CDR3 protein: CASSARSSGAYEQYF. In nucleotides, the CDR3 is TGCGCCAGCAGCGCTCGATCCTCAGGGGCCTACGAGCAGTACTTC. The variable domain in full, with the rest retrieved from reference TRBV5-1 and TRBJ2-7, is KAGVTQTPRYLIKTRGQQVTLSCSPISGHRSVSWYQQTPGQGLQFLFEYFSETQRNKGNFPGRFSGRQFSNSRSEMNVSTLELGDSALYLCASSARSSGAYEQYFGPGTRLTVT.

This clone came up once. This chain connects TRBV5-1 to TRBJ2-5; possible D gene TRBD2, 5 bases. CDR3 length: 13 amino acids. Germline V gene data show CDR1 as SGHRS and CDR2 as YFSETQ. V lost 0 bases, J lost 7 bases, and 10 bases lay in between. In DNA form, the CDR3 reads TGCGCCAGCAGCTTGGTCATCGCGGGGACCCAGTACTTC. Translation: CASSLVIAGTQYF.

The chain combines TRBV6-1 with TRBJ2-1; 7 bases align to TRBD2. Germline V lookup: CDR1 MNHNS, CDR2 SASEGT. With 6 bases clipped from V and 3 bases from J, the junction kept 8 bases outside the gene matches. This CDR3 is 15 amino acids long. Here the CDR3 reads CASSETSDHYNEQFF. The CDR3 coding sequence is TGTGCCAGCAGCGAAACTAGCGACCACTACAATGAGCAGTTCTTC.

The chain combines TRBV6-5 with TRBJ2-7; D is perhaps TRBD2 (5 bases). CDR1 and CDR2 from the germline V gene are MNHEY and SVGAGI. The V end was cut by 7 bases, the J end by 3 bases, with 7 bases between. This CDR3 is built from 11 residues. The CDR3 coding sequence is TGTGCCAGCATCGGGATCTACGAGCAGTACTTC. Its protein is CASIGIYEQYF.

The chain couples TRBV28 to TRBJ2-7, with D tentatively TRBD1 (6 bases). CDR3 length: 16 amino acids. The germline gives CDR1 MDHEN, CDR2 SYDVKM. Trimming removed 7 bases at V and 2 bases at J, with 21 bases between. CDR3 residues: CASNGKDSWGTYEQYF. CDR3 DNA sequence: TGTGCCAGCAACGGGAAGGACAGTTGGGGAACCTACGAGCAGTACTTC.

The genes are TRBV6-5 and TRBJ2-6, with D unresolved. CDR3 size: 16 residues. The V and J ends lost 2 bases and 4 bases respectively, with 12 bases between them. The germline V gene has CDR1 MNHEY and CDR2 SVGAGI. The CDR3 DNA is TGTGCCAGCAGTTACGGCGCTGGAAACGGGGCCAACGTCCTGACTTTC. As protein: CASSYGAGNGANVLTF.

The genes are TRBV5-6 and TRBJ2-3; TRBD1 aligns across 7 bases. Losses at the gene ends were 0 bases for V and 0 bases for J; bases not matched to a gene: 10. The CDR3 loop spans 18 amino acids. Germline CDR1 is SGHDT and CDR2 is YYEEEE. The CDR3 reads CASSLDRGFLPSTDTQYF. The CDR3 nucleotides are TGTGCCAGCAGCTTGGACAGGGGATTCTTGCCAAGCACAGATACGCAGTATTTT.

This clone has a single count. This CDR3 reads CASSLEDSNQPQHF. The CDR3 DNA reads as TGTGCCAGCAGCTTAGAAGATAGCAATCAGCCCCAGCATTTT. The chain employs TRBV7-9 and TRBJ1-5; D call uncertain. V lost 1 base to trimming and J lost 0 bases, with 4 bases between them. CDR1 is SEHNR and CDR2 is FQNEAQ in the germline V gene (reference sequence). This CDR3 is 14 amino acids long.

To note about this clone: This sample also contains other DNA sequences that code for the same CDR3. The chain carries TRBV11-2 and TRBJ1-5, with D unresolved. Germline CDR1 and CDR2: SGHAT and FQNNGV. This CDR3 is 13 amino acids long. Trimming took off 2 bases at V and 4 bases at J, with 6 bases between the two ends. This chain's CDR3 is CASSLSGNQPQHF. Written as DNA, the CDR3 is TGTGCCAGCAGCTTATCGGGTAATCAGCCCCAGCATTTT.

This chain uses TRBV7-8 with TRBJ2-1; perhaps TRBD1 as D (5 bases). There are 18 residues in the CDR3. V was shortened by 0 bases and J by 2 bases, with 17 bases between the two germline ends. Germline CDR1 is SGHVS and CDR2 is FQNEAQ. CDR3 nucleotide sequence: TGTGCCAGCAGCTTAGCTAAGTATGGTAGGGGAACCTACAATGAGCAGTTCTTC. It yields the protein CASSLAKYGRGTYNEQFF.

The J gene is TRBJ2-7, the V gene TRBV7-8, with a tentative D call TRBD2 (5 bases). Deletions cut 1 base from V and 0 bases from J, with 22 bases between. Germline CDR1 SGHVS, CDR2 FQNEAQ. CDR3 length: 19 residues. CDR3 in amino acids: CASSLVSVMSGAISYEQYF. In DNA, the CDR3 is TGTGCCAGCAGCTTAGTATCCGTAATGAGCGGAGCTATCTCCTACGAGCAGTACTTC. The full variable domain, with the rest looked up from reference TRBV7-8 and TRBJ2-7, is GAGVSQSPRYKVAKRGQDVALRCDPISGHVSLFWYQQALGQGPEFLTYFQNEAQLDKSGLPSDRFFAERPEGSVSTLKIQRTQQEDSAVYLCASSLVSVMSGAISYEQYFGPGTRLTVT.

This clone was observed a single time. Here the CDR3 DNA reads TGTGCCACCAGCTCCCGGACAGGGTCAGGAGAGACCCAGTACTTC. It encodes CATSSRTGSGETQYF. This chain uses TRBV15 with TRBJ2-5; 8 bases line up with TRBD1. Trimming removed 5 bases from V and 4 bases from J; junction bases left unmatched: 9. The CDR3 has 15 amino acids. Germline V gives CDR1 LNHNV, CDR2 YYDKDF (reference sequence).

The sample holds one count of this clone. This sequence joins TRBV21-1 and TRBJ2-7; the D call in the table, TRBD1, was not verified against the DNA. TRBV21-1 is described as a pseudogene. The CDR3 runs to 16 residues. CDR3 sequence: CASSKRNSLHSYEQYF. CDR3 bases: TGTGCCAGCAGCAAAAGGAACAGCTTGCACTCCTACGAGCAGTACTTC.

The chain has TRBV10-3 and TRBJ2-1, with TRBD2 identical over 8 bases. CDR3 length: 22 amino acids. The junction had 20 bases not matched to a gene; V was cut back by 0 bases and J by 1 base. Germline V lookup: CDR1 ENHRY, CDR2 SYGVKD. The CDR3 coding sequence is TGTGCCATCAGTGAGTCTCCCAGCGGGAGTCACACATACACATCTTCCTACAATGAGCAGTTCTTC. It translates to CAISESPSGSHTYTSSYNEQFF.

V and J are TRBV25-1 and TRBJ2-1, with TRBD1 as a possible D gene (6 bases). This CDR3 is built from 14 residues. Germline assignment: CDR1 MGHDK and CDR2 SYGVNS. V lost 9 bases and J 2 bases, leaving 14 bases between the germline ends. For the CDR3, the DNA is TGTGCCAGTTCGGGACACAAAACCTACAATGAGCAGTTCTTC. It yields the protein CASSGHKTYNEQFF.

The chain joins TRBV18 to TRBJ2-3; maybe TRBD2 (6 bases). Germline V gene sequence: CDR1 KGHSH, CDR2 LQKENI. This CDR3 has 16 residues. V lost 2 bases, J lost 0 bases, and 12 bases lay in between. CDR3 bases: TGTGCCAGCTCACCATTTTCGGGGGTTAGCACAGATACGCAGTATTTT. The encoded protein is CASSPFSGVSTDTQYF.

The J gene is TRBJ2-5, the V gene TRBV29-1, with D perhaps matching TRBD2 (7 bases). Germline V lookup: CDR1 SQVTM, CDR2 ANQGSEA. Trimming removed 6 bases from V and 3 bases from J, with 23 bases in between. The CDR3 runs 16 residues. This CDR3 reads CSVGSLGGGRKETQYF. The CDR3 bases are TGCAGCGTCGGATCCCTTGGGGGGGGGCGGAAAGAGACCCAGTACTTC.

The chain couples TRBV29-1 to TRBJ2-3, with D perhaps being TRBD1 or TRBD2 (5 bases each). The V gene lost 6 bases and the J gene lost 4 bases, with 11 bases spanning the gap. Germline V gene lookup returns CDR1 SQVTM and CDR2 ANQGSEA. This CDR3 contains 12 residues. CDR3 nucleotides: TGCAGCGTCGTAGTGGGGGCAGATACGCAGTATTTT. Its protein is CSVVVGADTQYF.